These 20 T cell receptor beta chains share one sample of origin, sequenced in a study of T-cell memory formation after mild COVID-19. MiXCR, applied by TCRdb to the 5' RACE reads, yields one record per CDR3 protein. The repertoire holds almost 550,000 distinct CDR3 sequences, with around 21% as singletons. Sequenced input: PBMCs or a T cell subset sorted from them (not recorded which). Every receptor here comes from an adult woman who had mild COVID-19 (a few samples of this study predate the infection). Cell type and time point are not known.

V gene TRBV5-4 combines with J gene TRBJ2-3, with D uncertain. The germline V gene encodes CDR1 SGHNT and CDR2 YYREEE (reference sequence). This CDR3 contains 16 residues. V lost 1 base to trimming and J lost 5 bases, with 17 bases between them. CDR3 coding DNA: TGTGCCAGCAGCTTGAGACAATATTTGGGGTTAGATACGCAGTATTTT. The encoded protein is CASSLRQYLGLDTQYF.

This clonotype was counted between two and nine times. The chain has TRBV9 and TRBJ2-7, with TRBD1 matching over 8 bases. J was trimmed by 3 bases and V by 4 bases; bases with no gene match: 15. The CDR3 loop spans 17 amino acids. In germline, CDR1 is SGDLS, CDR2 YYNGEE. The CDR3 region has the DNA TGTGCCAGCAGCCCGGCTTGGACGGCCGGGACAGGCTACGAGCAGTACTTC. It specifies CASSPAWTAGTGYEQYF.

The chain uses TRBV4-2 and TRBJ2-1; 7 bases match TRBD2. The CDR3 has 13 residues. Germline V gene sequence: CDR1 LGHNA, CDR2 YNFKEQ. V dropped 4 bases and J dropped 8; count of bases not matched to a gene: 5. The CDR3 region has the DNA TGTGCCAGCAGCCTAGGACTAGGGCATGAGCAGTTCTTC. It codes for CASSLGLGHEQFF.

Only a few counts were recorded for this clonotype. The conserved final phenylalanine or tryptophan is absent from the CDR3, which likely points to a read error. The limits of the CDR3 on the DNA are not certain, so only TCRdb's listed CDR3 is given. The chain uses TRBV12-3 or TRBV12-4 and TRBJ1-1; the table names TRBD1, a call not compared with the DNA. The length of the CDR3 is 13 amino acids, counting both ends. The CDR3 sequence: CASSLTTGRILDT.

This clonotype was seen repeatedly, ten times or more. CDR3: CASSLGAGVDEQFF. The CDR3, as DNA: TGTGCCAGCAGCTTAGGGGCGGGAGTGGATGAGCAGTTCTTC. This rearrangement joins TRBV7-9 to TRBJ2-1; TRBD2 matches 7 bases. From germline, CDR1 is SEHNR and CDR2 FQNEAQ (reference sequence). Unmatched junction bases numbered 5, after V lost 1 base and J lost 8 bases. The CDR3 runs 14 residues. The full variable domain, with the rest looked up from reference TRBV7-9 and TRBJ2-1, is DTGVSQNPRHKITKRGQNVTFRCDPISEHNRLYWYRQTLGQGPEFLTYFQNEAQLEKSRLLSDRFSAERPKGSFSTLEIQRTEQGDSAMYLCASSLGAGVDEQFFGPGTRLTVL.

This clonotype came up a few times. The chain recombines TRBV29-1 with TRBJ2-1; 7 bases agree with TRBD1. The CDR3 covers 15 residues. The V and J ends lost 4 bases and 4 bases, in that order; junction bases with no gene match: 10. From germline, CDR1 is SQVTM and CDR2 ANQGSEA. CDR3 coding DNA: TGCAGCGTTGCCCTTCCGGGACAGACGTACAATGAGCAGTTCTTC. This codes for CSVALPGQTYNEQFF.

The CDR3 is CASSPPAQDTQYF. CDR3 in DNA: TGTGCCAGCAGCCCCCCTGCACAGGATACGCAGTATTTT. J is TRBJ2-3 and V is TRBV3-1; no definite D call. In germline, CDR1 is LGHDT, CDR2 YNNKEL (reference sequence). V was pared by 4 bases and J by 6 bases, with 11 bases between. The CDR3 totals 13 residues.

This clonotype was recorded a few times. The chain joins TRBV11-3 to TRBJ2-1; D is unclear. Germline CDR1 is SGHNT and CDR2 is YENEEA. The V and J ends lost 5 bases and 10 bases respectively, with 18 bases between them. The CDR3 length is 14 residues. The CDR3 loop reads CASSPGPADEEQFF. CDR3 nucleotide sequence: TGTGCCAGCAGCCCCGGCCCGGCTGACGAAGAGCAGTTCTTC.

The chain joins TRBV13 to TRBJ2-5, with D possibly being TRBD1 or TRBD2 (5 bases each). The germline gives CDR1 PRHDT, CDR2 FYEKMQ (reference sequence). Between the trimmed V and J ends, which lost 2 bases and 1 base, there was a span of 11 bases. The CDR3 sequence is 15 residues long. The CDR3 sequence: CASSLRGEGQETQYF. The CDR3 coding sequence is TGTGCCAGCAGCTTAAGGGGAGAGGGCCAAGAGACCCAGTACTTC.

This clonotype was seen a few times. This chain connects TRBV5-1 to TRBJ2-2, with D perhaps matching TRBD2 (6 bases). Germline CDR1 and CDR2: SGHRS and YFSETQ. This CDR3 comprises 15 residues. V was trimmed by 2 bases and J by 5 bases, leaving 13 bases between them. The CDR3 loop reads CASSFRQGGTGELFF. The CDR3 nucleotides are TGCGCCAGCAGCTTCCGGCAAGGAGGGACCGGGGAGCTGTTTTTT. The full variable domain, in which reference TRBV5-1 and TRBJ2-2 provide the parts outside the CDR3, is KAGVTQTPRYLIKTRGQQVTLSCSPISGHRSVSWYQQTPGQGLQFLFEYFSETQRNKGNFPGRFSGRQFSNSRSEMNVSTLELGDSALYLCASSFRQGGTGELFFGEGSRLTVL.

The gene calls are TRBV2 and TRBJ2-2; 7 nucleotides line up with TRBD2. The CDR3 contains 15 residues. V was clipped by 6 bases and J by 3 bases; unmatched bases: 7. Germline V lookup: CDR1 SNHLY, CDR2 FYNNEI. CDR3 in amino acids: CASSGAGEHTGELFF. The DNA for the CDR3 is TGTGCCAGCAGCGGGGCGGGGGAGCACACCGGGGAGCTGTTTTTT. Looking up the rest from reference TRBV2 and TRBJ2-2 gives the full variable domain: EPEVTQTPSHQVTQMGQEVILRCVPISNHLYFYWYRQILGQKVEFLVSFYNNEISEKSEIFDDQFSVERPDGSNFTLKIRSTKLEDSAMYFCASSGAGEHTGELFFGEGSRLTVL.

The chain couples TRBV7-8 to TRBJ2-3; D tentatively reads TRBD1 or TRBD2 (5 bases each). The CDR3 runs 15 residues. The germline CDR1 and CDR2 sequences are SGHVS and FQNEAQ. Trimming removed 2 bases at V and 2 bases at J, with 11 bases between. CDR3 amino acids: CASSLSGSNTDTQYF. CDR3 DNA sequence: TGTGCCAGCAGCTTATCAGGGAGCAACACAGATACGCAGTATTTT.

The chain links TRBV4-1 to TRBJ2-3; perhaps TRBD2 as D (6 bases). Germline CDR1 MGHRA, CDR2 YSYEKL. The CDR3 is 17 amino acids. V lost 4 bases to trimming and J lost 6 bases, with 23 bases between them. The CDR3 loop reads CASSLLPGLLPVDTQYF. CDR3 DNA sequence: TGCGCCAGCAGCCTACTACCGGGACTTTTGCCTGTCGATACGCAGTATTTT.

This clonotype was observed at least ten times. The gene calls are TRBV12-3 or TRBV12-4 and TRBJ1-2; D uncertain. The CDR3 sequence is 12 residues long. V was shortened by 9 bases and J by 4 bases, with 12 bases between the two germline ends. The CDR3 is CASTRDGYGYTF. The CDR3 DNA reads as TGTGCCAGTACGCGGGATGGCTATGGCTACACCTTC.

In its sample, this clonotype was seen a few times. The V call is TRBV24-1, the J call TRBJ2-1, with TRBD2 matching 8 bases. The CDR3 length is 18 residues. From germline, CDR1 is KGHDR and CDR2 SFDVKD. V shed 5 bases, J shed 2 bases, and the junction held 13 bases outside the gene matches. The CDR3 reads CATSGIQAGGPTYNEQFF. CDR3 DNA sequence: TGTGCCACCAGTGGTATCCAGGCGGGGGGCCCAACCTACAATGAGCAGTTCTTC.

V gene TRBV12-3 or TRBV12-4 combines with J gene TRBJ2-2; D gene ambiguous. The germline V and J ends were trimmed by 7 bases and 3 bases, with 12 bases remaining between them. The length of the CDR3 is 14 residues. The CDR3 sequence is CASTGSDDTGELFF. CDR3 bases: TGTGCCAGCACCGGGTCGGACGACACCGGGGAGCTGTTTTTT.

This clonotype was counted only a few times. V is TRBV20-1 and J is TRBJ2-7, with D uncertain. Germline assignment: CDR1 DFQATT and CDR2 SNEGSKA (reference sequence). The CDR3 spans 15 residues. V lost 3 bases and J 4 bases, leaving 19 bases between the germline ends. The CDR3 DNA follows: TGCAGTGCTAGCCCCCAGTGGTCCCCGAATTACGAGCAGTACTTC. It is translated as CSASPQWSPNYEQYF.

V and J are TRBV12-3 or TRBV12-4 and TRBJ2-6; TRBD2 agrees at 9 bases. The V and J ends lost 4 bases and 0 bases, in that order; junction bases with no gene match: 13. This CDR3 has 20 residues. The DNA for the CDR3 is TGTGCCAGCAGTTCCTCCCCCCTCGCGGGGGGGCACTCTGGGGCCAACGTCCTGACTTTC. Translating it yields CASSSSPLAGGHSGANVLTF.

This clonotype is categorized as medium-sized (0.01 to 0.1%). The chain combines TRBV15 with TRBJ2-7, with D perhaps TRBD2 (5 bases). The CDR3 has 14 amino acids. V lost 0 bases and J 3 bases, leaving 9 bases between the germline ends. Germline CDR1 is LNHNV and CDR2 is YYDKDF (reference sequence). The DNA of the CDR3 is TGTGCCACCAGCAGAGACCGGGGTAGCTACGAGCAGTACTTC. Its translation is CATSRDRGSYEQYF.

This clonotype was seen a few times. V is TRBV12-3 or TRBV12-4 and J is TRBJ2-3, with unresolved D. Trimming removed 3 bases at V and 2 bases at J, with 12 bases between. There are 15 residues in the CDR3. The CDR3 protein is CASSLSQAHTDTQYF. CDR3 DNA sequence: TGTGCCAGCAGTTTGTCGCAGGCCCACACAGATACGCAGTATTTT.